This TCR beta chain appears in the sequencing data of a study of blood T cell repertoires in COVID-19. About the research overall: Researchers got acute and convalescent COVID-19 samples from the United States, Italy and Spain. Sample material is recorded as cDNA or gDNA derived from T cells, B-cell-depleted T cells, or PBMCs.

This CDR3 region has 13 residues. Per germline, CDR1 LGHDT and CDR2 YNNKEL (reference sequence). V was trimmed by 4 bases and J by 3 bases, leaving 6 bases between them. Only in-frame clones appear in the TCRdb table, and some are missing; sequencing was by immunoSEQ multiplex PCR. Here the sample spans tens of thousands of clones, approximately 84% being singletons. Sample: peripheral blood. The TCR sequence derives from a man aged 65 to 79 with acute or convalescent COVID-19. The chain couples TRBV3-1 (or the pseudogene TRBV3-2) to TRBJ2-2; D is uncertain. The CDR3 coding sequence is TGTGCCAGCAGCCGACTGGACACCGGGGAGCTGTTTTTT. Translating it yields CASSRLDTGELFF.